This TCR beta chain was obtained from a study of early T cells in non-severe SARS-CoV-2 infection. As to this clonotype: Its target is unknown. Possible read error: a much larger clone is one base away.

Unique molecular identifiers (one per individual cDNA molecule) were attached. TCRdb itself ran the 5' RACE reads through MiXCR, one entry per CDR3 protein. The repertoire holds some 30,000 distinct CDR3 sequences, 5.8% seen once, with approximately 5.6% in the top ten. Findings and caveats of the study: In VDJdb matching, anti-spike CD8 responses were favored while private and CD4 specificities went missing.

The CDR3 extends over 15 amino acids. Germline CDR1 is LNHDA and CDR2 is SQIVND (reference sequence). With 5 bases clipped from V and 6 bases from J, the junction kept 3 bases outside the gene matches. Input material: whole blood. The clonotype was recovered from an adult who was a healthcare worker with PCR-confirmed SARS-CoV-2 infection or an uninfected control (not recorded which). The chain carries TRBV19 and TRBJ2-1; 14 nucleotides align to TRBD2. The CDR3 sequence is CASSLGLAGGNEQFF. CDR3 nucleotide sequence: TGTGCCAGTAGTCTCGGACTAGCGGGAGGCAATGAGCAGTTCTTC. Combining the CDR3 with reference TRBV19 and TRBJ2-1 gives the whole variable domain DGGITQSPKYLFRKEGQNVTLSCEQNLNHDAMYWYRQDPGQGLRLIYYSQIVNDFQKGDIAEGYSVSREKKESFPLTVTSAQKNPTAFYLCASSLGLAGGNEQFFGPGTRLTVL.